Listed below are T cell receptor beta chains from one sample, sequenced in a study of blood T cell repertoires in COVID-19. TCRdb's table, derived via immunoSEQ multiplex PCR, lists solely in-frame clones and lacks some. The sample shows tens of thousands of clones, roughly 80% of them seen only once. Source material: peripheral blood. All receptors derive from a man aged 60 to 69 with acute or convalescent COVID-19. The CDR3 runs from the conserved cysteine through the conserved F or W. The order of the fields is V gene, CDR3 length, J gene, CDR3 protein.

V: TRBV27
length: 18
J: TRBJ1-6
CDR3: CASSLYGTGASYNSPLHF

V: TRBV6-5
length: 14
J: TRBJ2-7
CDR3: CASTEGQGGYEQYF

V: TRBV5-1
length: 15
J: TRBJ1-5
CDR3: CASSLTGGQHQPQHF

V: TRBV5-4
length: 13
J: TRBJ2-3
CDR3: CASSSPLGDTQYF

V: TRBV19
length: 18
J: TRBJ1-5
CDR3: CASSMRAETFRSNQPQHF

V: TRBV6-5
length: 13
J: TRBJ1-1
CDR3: CASSYPGGTEAFF

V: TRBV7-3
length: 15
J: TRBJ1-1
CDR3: CASSLYTRAGTEAFF

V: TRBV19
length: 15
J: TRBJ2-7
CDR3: CASSAAAGTTYEQYF

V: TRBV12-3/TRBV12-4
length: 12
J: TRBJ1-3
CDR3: CASTPSGNTIYF

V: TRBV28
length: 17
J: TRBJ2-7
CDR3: CASSLGIRDREIYEQYF

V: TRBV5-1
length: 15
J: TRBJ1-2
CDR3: CASSGTDLRNYGYTF

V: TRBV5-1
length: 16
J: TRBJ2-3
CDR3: CASSSSGGSHTDTQYF

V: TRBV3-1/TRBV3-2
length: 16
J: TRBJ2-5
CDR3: CASSQGARATQETQYF

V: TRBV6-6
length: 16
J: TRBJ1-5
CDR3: CASSYKGGWDNQPQHF

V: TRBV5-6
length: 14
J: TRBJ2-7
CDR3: CASSRGQGRTEQYF

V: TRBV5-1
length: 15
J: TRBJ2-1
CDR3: CASTRSGGSYNEQFF

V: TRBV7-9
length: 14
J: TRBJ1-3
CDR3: CASSSGSSGNTIYF

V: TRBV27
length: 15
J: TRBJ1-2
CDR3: CASSLLGGGNYGYTF

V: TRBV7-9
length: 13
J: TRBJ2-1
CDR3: CASSLMAGGEQFF

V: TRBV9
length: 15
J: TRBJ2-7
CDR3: CASSVEGQSSYEQYF

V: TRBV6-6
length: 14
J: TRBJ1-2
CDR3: CASTLGADKNGYTF

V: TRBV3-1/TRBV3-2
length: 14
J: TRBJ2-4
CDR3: CASSRGLAKNIQYF

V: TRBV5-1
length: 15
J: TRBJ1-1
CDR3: CASSYRGRENTEAFF

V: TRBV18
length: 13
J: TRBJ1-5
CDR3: CASSPHSNQPQHF

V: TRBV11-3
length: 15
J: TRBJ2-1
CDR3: CASSLDNSLYNEQFF

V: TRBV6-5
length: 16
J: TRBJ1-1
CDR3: CASSYTKGQGNTEAFF

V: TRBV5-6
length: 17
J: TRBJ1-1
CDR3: CASTSRGQGASGTEAFF

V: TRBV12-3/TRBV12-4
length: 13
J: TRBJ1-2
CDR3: CASSLSTGGGYTF